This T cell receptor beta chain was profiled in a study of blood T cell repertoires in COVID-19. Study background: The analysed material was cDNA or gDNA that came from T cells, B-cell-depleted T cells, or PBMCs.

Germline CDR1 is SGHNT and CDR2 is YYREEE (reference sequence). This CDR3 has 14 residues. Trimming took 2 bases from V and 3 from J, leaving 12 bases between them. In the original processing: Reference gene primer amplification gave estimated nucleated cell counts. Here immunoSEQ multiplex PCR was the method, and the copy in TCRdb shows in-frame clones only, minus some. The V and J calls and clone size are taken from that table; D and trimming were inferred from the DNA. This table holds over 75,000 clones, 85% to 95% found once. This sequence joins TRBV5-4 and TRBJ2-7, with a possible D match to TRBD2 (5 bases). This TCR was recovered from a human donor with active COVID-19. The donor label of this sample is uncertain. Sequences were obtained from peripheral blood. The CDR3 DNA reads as TGTGCCAGCAGCTTAAAGGGAGTCGGCTACGAGCAGTACTTC. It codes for CASSLKGVGYEQYF.